This T cell receptor (beta chain) was captured by sequencing in a study of control samples from healthy donors and cancer patients. Sequencing used immunoSEQ multiplex PCR; TCRdb keeps in-frame clones, though not all of them. Seen here are approximately 100,000 clones, over 65% observed once, and the top ten hold over 2%. This CDR3 has 14 amino acids. From germline, CDR1 is SGHRS and CDR2 YFSETQ. The germline V and J ends were trimmed by 4 bases and 4 bases, with 15 bases remaining between them. The chain carries TRBV5-1 and TRBJ2-7; D is uncertain. The sample consisted of blood. The receptor comes from a woman between 35 and 50 years old in good health. The CDR3 bases are TGCGCCAGCAGCGGCGGCCAATCTCAGTACGAGCAGTACTTC. Translation gives CASSGGQSQYEQYF. The variable domain in full, completed from reference TRBV5-1 and TRBJ2-7, reads KAGVTQTPRYLIKTRGQQVTLSCSPISGHRSVSWYQQTPGQGLQFLFEYFSETQRNKGNFPGRFSGRQFSNSRSEMNVSTLELGDSALYLCASSGGQSQYEQYFGPGTRLTVT.